These 6 T cell receptor beta chains share one sample of origin, sequenced in a study of T cells in Graves' hyperthyroidism and ophthalmopathy (dated by TCRdb to between 2019 and 2020). Libraries came from multiplex PCR. Sequencing was performed on an Illumina HiSeq 2000. The TCR beta CDR3 regions were amplified from the RNA transcripts. The TCR CDR3 was subjected to a first round of RT-PCR using the HTBI primer set and the Qiagen OneStep RT-PCR kit. The public reads were quality trimmed at Q25 with fastp and then assembled into clones with MiXCR by TCRdb, keeping productive beta chains. Rows merge per CDR3 protein into single entries with the most common DNA and genes. A total of 600,000 or so distinct CDR3 sequences appear in this sample, 40% to 55% of them only once. 6.5% to 9% of the sample is in the top ten clones. The sequencing input was peripheral blood or thyroid tissue (not recorded which). Receptor source: a woman between 18 and 29 years old with Graves' hyperthyroidism. Donor details come from another sample of the same person, matched by shared clones.

The genes are TRBV24-1 and TRBJ2-2; 10 bases line up with TRBD2. CDR3 length: 16 amino acids. Unmatched junction bases numbered 11, after V lost 11 bases and J lost 3 bases. CDR1 and CDR2 (germline): KGHDR, SFDVKD. In nucleotides, the CDR3 is TGTGCCAGCAGCCAAAGGACTAGCGGCTACACCGGGGAGCTGTTTTTT. Protein product: CASSQRTSGYTGELFF.

The rearrangement joins TRBV25-1 to TRBJ1-6; perhaps TRBD1 as D (5 bases). Trimming removed 8 bases from V and 6 bases from J, with 14 bases in between. This CDR3 is built from 14 residues. Germline CDR1 and CDR2: MGHDK and SYGVNS. The chain's CDR3 is CASSPRQGNSPLHF. CDR3 DNA sequence: TGTGCCAGCTCACCTCGCCAGGGTAATTCACCCCTCCACTTT.

CDR3 bases: TGTGCCAGCAGGTCGGATGGGGGTTCCTACGAGCAGTACTTC. Its translation: CASRSDGGSYEQYF. V gene TRBV6-1 combines with J gene TRBJ2-7, with D tentatively TRBD1 or TRBD2 (5 bases each). Trimming shortened V by 6 bases and J by 1 base, and 13 bases separated the two germline ends. The CDR3 is made up of 14 amino acids. The germline CDR1 and CDR2 sequences are MNHNS and SASEGT.

V usage is TRBV19 and J usage is TRBJ2-1; D is unclear. V lost 4 bases to trimming and J lost 3 bases, with 4 bases between them. The CDR3 totals 12 residues. Germline V gives CDR1 LNHDA, CDR2 SQIVND (reference sequence). The CDR3 reads CASSTDYNEQFF. The DNA of the CDR3 is TGTGCCAGTAGTACCGACTACAATGAGCAGTTCTTC.

The sample holds many counts of this clonotype. The rearrangement joins TRBV20-1 to TRBJ1-2, with D unresolved. Per germline, CDR1 DFQATT and CDR2 SNEGSKA (reference sequence). The CDR3 runs 11 residues. V was shortened by 4 bases and J by 1 base, with 4 bases between the two germline ends. For the CDR3, the DNA is TGCAGTGCTAAGGTTAACTATGGCTACACCTTC. Translated: CSAKVNYGYTF.

The J gene is TRBJ1-3, the V gene TRBV20-1, with no clear D. The V and J ends lost 3 bases and 7 bases respectively, with 10 bases between them. This CDR3 is built from 12 residues. Germline V CDR1 and CDR2: DFQATT, SNEGSKA (reference sequence). The CDR3 DNA reads as TGCAGTGCTAGTACAACGGGCAACACCATATATTTT. Protein product: CSASTTGNTIYF.